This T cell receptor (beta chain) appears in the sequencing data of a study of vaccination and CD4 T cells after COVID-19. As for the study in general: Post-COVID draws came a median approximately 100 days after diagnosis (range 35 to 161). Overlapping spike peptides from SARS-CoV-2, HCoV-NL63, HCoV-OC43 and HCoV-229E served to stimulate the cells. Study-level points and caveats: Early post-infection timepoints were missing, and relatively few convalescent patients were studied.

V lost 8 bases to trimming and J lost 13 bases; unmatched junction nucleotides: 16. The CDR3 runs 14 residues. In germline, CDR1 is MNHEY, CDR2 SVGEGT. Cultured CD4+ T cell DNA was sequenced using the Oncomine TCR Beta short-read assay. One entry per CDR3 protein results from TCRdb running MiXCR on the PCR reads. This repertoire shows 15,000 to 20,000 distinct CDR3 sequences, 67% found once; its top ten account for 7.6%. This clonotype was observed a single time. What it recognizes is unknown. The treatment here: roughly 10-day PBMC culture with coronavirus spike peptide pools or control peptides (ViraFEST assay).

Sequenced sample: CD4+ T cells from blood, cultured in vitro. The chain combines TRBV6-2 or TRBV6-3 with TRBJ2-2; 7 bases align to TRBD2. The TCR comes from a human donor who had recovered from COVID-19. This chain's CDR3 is CASATWQLGRGLFF. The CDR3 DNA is TGTGCCAGCGCTACGTGGCAGTTGGGGAGGGGGCTGTTTTTT.